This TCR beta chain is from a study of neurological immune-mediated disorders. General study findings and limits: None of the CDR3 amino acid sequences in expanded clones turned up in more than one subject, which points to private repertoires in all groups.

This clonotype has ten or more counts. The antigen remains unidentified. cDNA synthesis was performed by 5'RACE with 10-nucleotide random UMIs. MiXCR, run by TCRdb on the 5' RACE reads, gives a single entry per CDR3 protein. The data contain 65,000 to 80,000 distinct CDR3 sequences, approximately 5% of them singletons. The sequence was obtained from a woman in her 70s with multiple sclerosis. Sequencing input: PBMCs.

The CDR3 here is CASSFEGMNEKLFF. The CDR3 region has the DNA TGCGCCAGCAGCTTCGAGGGTATGAATGAAAAACTGTTTTTT. This chain uses TRBV5-1 with TRBJ1-4, with unresolved D. Trimming removed 2 bases from V and 5 bases from J, with 10 bases in between. This CDR3 is 14 amino acids long. Germline CDR1 is SGHRS and CDR2 is YFSETQ.